This TCR beta chain was found in a study of blood T cell repertoires in COVID-19. Sequencing was performed with immunoSEQ multiplex PCR; in TCRdb, only in-frame clones are kept and a portion is missing. The data contain 220,000 or so clones, approximately 82% of them singletons. The trim removed 1 base at V and 2 bases at J, leaving 3 bases unmatched. The CDR3 contains 15 residues. Looked up from germline, CDR1 is LGHDT and CDR2 is YNNKEL (reference sequence). V and J are TRBV3-1 (or the pseudogene TRBV3-2) and TRBJ2-7; TRBD2 matches 9 bases. Sequencing was done on a sample of peripheral blood. This TCR came from a woman aged 80 or over with acute or convalescent COVID-19. The CDR3 here is CASSQVGGRAYEQYF. The CDR3 nucleotides read TGTGCCAGCAGCCAAGTGGGCGGGAGGGCCTACGAGCAGTACTTC.